The rows below give T cell receptor beta chains drawn from one sample of a study of cytomegalovirus exposure and HLA in healthy donors. The assay was immunoSEQ multiplex PCR, and TCRdb's table has in-frame clones only and misses some. The sample records under 150,000 clones, roughly 80% being singletons. The sequenced sample was PBMCs. The receptors shown here come from a male donor in good health and CMV-seronegative. Each CDR3 is given with its conserved first and last residue. D genes are given only for firm matches. The listing skips clone size in some rows; elsewhere it reads once, few, many or a size class.

d_call j_call cdr3_length clone_size v_call cdr3_aa
TRBD2 TRBJ2-1 16 once TRBV27 CASSPASGRPYYEQFF
- TRBJ2-7 13 - TRBV27 CASSLGFSYEQYF
- TRBJ1-4 16 - TRBV30 CAWSVVGPTGGEKLFF
TRBD1 TRBJ2-2 15 few TRBV7-9 CASSHGTGDTGELFF
- TRBJ1-5 13 - TRBV25-1 CASRGAYNQPQHF
TRBD2 TRBJ2-3 16 - TRBV15 CATSRDRLAGTDTQYF
- TRBJ2-7 12 - TRBV30 CAWSDSAYEQYF
- TRBJ2-5 15 - TRBV7-9 CASSFPARRGGTQYF
- TRBJ1-2 13 few TRBV19 CASSWAPSNGYTF
- TRBJ2-5 15 - TRBV7-9 CASSLASGGGETQYF
TRBD1 TRBJ1-2 15 - TRBV5-5 CASSWRPGQRYGYTF
TRBD2 TRBJ2-3 17 - TRBV9 CASSVTPGGLVTDTQYF
TRBD1 TRBJ1-2 15 - TRBV15 CATSRSGQGGYGYTF
TRBD2 TRBJ2-1 14 few TRBV7-8 CASSSREGWDEQFF
- TRBJ2-5 14 - TRBV9 CASSDAGVWETQYF
- TRBJ2-3 13 - TRBV19 CASSITREGAQYF
- TRBJ1-3 16 - TRBV12-5 CASGLVQGSSGNTIYF
- TRBJ2-6 15 - TRBV7-2 CASSLEGGGANVLTF
- TRBJ1-2 16 - TRBV19 CASSLKQGISTGGYTF
- TRBJ1-1 15 - TRBV27 CASSLTGGVGTEAFF
TRBD1 TRBJ1-1 14 - TRBV10-3 CAISEPDRGTEAFF
TRBD2 TRBJ2-5 16 - TRBV11-2 CASSPKGTRLKETQYF
- TRBJ2-2 16 - TRBV21-1 CASTGTGNPNTGELFF
TRBD1 TRBJ2-5 14 - TRBV7-2 CASSPDRARETQYF
TRBD1 TRBJ2-4 14 - TRBV13 CASTEGTGANIQYF
TRBD1 TRBJ1-1 12 - TRBV18 CASSPRQGEAFF
TRBD1 TRBJ2-3 14 - TRBV19 CASSDGQGEDTQYF
TRBD1 TRBJ1-2 15 once TRBV29-1 CSVEGDRTGNYGYTF
TRBD2 TRBJ2-3 16 - TRBV27 CASSSSTSGSTDTQYF
TRBD2 TRBJ2-7 15 once TRBV2 CASTWLADPSYEQYF
- TRBJ2-5 15 - TRBV7-8 CASSLRGLDQETQYF
- TRBJ1-2 15 - TRBV7-9 CASSLKSGGPYGYTF
- TRBJ1-2 14 - TRBV5-1 CASSLRGANYGYTF
- TRBJ1-5 15 - TRBV7-9 CASSLYGNGNQPQHF
TRBD2 TRBJ2-7 15 - TRBV27 CASSEGLAGFYEQYF
- TRBJ2-7 13 - TRBV11-2 CASSLGLGYEQYF
TRBD1 TRBJ2-7 15 once TRBV7-2 CASSLNPGQNYEQYF